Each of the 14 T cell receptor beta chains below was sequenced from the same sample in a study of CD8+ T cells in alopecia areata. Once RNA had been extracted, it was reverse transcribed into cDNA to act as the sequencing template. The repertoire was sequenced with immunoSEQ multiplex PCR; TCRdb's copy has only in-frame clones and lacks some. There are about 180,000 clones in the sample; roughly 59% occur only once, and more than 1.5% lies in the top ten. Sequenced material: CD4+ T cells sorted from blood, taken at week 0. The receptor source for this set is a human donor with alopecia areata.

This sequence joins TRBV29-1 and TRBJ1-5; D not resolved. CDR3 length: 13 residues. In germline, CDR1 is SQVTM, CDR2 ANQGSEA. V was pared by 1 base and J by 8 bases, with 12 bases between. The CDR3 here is CSVEGQNGEPQHF. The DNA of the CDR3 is TGCAGCGTTGAAGGCCAGAATGGGGAGCCCCAGCATTTT.

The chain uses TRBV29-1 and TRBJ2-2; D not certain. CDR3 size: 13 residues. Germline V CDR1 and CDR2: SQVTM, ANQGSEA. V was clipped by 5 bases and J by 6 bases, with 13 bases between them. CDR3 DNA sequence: TGCAGCGTTTTAGCTAGTAAGGCCGGGGAGCTGTTTTTT. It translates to CSVLASKAGELFF.

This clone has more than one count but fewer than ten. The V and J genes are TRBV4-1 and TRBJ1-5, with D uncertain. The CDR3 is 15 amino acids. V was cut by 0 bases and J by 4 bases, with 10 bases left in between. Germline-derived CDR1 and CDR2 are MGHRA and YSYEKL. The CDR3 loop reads CASSQDMLRNQPQHF. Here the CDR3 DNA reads TGCGCCAGCAGCCAAGACATGTTGAGGAATCAGCCCCAGCATTTT.

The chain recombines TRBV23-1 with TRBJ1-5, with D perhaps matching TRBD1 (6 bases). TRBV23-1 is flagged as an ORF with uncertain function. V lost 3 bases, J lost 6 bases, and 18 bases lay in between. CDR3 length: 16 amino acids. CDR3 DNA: TGCGCCAGCAGTCACCCCTCCGGGGGGCAAGGTCAGCCCCAGCATTTT. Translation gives CASSHPSGGQGQPQHF.

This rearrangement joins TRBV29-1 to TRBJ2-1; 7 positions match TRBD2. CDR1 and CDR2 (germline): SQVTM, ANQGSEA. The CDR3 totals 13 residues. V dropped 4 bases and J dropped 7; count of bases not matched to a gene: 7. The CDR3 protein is CSVVTGGRNEQFF. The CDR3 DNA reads TGCAGCGTTGTAACGGGGGGTCGGAATGAGCAGTTCTTC.

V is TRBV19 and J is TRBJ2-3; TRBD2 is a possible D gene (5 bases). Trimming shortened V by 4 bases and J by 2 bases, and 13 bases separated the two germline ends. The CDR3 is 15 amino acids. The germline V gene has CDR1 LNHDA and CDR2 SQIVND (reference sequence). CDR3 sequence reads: CASSRGLEVTDTQYF. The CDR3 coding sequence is TGTGCCAGTAGTAGAGGACTCGAAGTCACAGATACGCAGTATTTT. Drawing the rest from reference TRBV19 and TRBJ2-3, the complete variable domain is DGGITQSPKYLFRKEGQNVTLSCEQNLNHDAMYWYRQDPGQGLRLIYYSQIVNDFQKGDIAEGYSVSREKKESFPLTVTSAQKNPTAFYLCASSRGLEVTDTQYFGPGTRLTVL.

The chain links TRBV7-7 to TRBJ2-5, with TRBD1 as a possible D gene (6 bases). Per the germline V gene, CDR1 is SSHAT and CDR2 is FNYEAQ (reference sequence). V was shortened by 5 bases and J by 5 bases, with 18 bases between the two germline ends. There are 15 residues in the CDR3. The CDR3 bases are TGTGCCAGCAGCCCCCGGACAGCACGGGGCGAGACCCAGTACTTC. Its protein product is CASSPRTARGETQYF. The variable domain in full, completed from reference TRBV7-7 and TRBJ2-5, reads GAGVSQSPRYKVTKRGQDVTLRCDPISSHATLYWYQQALGQGPEFLTYFNYEAQPDKSGLPSDRFSAERPEGSISTLTIQRTEQRDSAMYRCASSPRTARGETQYFGPGTRLLVL.

The CDR3: CASSPRGPPTDIQYF. CDR3 in DNA: TGTGCCAGCAGTCCCCGGGGCCCACCCACTGACATTCAGTACTTC. The chain uses TRBV27 and TRBJ2-4, with D perhaps given as TRBD1 or TRBD2 (5 bases each). Germline V lookup: CDR1 MNHEY, CDR2 SMNVEV (reference sequence). V was cut by 5 bases and J by 8 bases, with 19 bases left in between. This CDR3 comprises 15 residues.

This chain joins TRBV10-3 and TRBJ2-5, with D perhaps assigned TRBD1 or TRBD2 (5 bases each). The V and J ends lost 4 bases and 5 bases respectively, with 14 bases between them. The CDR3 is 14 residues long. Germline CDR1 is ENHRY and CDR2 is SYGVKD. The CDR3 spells CAISVGTPDETQYF. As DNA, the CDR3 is TGTGCCATCAGTGTAGGGACCCCGGATGAGACCCAGTACTTC.

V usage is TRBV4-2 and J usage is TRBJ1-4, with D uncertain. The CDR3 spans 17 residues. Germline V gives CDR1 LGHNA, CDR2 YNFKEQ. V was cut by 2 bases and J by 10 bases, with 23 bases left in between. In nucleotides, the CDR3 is TGTGCCAGCAGCCAATCGGTCGCGGGCGGTTCGACTGGAAAACTGTTTTTT. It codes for CASSQSVAGGSTGKLFF.

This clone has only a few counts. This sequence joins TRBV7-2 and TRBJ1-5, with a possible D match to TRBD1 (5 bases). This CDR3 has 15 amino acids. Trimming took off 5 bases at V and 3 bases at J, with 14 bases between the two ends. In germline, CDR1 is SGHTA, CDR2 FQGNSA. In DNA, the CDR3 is TGTGCCAGCAGCCCCGTTGGGGCCCACAATCAGCCCCAGCATTTT. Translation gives CASSPVGAHNQPQHF. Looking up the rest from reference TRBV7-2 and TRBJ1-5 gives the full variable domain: GAGVSQSPSNKVTEKGKDVELRCDPISGHTALYWYRQSLGQGLEFLIYFQGNSAPDKSGLPSDRFSAERTGGSVSTLTIQRTQQEDSAVYLCASSPVGAHNQPQHFGDGTRLSIL.

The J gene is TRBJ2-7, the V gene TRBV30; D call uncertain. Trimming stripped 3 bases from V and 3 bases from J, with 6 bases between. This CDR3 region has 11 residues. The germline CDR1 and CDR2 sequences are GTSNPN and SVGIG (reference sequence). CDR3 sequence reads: CAWSGFYEQYF. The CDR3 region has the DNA TGTGCCTGGAGCGGCTTCTACGAGCAGTACTTC.

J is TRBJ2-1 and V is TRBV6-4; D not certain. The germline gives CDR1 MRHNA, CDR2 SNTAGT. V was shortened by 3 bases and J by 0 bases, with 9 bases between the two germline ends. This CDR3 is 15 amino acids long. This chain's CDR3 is CASSELPRSYNEQFF. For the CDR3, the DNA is TGTGCCAGCAGTGAGCTTCCACGCTCCTACAATGAGCAGTTCTTC.

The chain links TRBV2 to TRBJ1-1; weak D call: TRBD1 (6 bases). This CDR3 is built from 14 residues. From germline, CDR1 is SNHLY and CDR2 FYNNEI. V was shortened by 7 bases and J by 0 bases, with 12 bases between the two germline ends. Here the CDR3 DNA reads TGTGCCAGCAAGGGCAGGGGTGTGAACACTGAAGCTTTCTTT. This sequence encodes CASKGRGVNTEAFF.